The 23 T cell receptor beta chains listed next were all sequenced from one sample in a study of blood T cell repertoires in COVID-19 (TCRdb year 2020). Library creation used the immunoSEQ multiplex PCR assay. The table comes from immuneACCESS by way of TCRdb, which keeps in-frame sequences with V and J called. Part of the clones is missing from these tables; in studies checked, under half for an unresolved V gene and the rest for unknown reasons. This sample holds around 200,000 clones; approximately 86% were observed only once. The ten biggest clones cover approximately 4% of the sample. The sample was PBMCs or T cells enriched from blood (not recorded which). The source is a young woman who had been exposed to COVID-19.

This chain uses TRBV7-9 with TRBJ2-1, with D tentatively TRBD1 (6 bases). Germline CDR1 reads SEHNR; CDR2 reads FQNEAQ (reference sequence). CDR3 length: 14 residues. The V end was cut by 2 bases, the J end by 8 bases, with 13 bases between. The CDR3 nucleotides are TGTGCCAGCAGCTTATCGGCAGGGGTGGATGAGCAGTTCTTC. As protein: CASSLSAGVDEQFF.

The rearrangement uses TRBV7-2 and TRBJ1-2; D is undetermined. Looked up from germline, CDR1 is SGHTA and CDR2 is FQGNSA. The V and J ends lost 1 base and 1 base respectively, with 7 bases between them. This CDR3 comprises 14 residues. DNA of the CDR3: TGTGCCAGCAGCTTAGTGAACAGTAACTATGGCTACACCTTC. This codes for CASSLVNSNYGYTF.

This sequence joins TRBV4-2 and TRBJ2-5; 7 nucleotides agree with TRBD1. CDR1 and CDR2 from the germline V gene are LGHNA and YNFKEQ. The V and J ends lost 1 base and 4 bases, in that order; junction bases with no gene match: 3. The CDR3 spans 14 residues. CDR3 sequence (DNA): TGTGCCAGCAGCCAAGGACAGGGAATAGAGACCCAGTACTTC. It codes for CASSQGQGIETQYF.

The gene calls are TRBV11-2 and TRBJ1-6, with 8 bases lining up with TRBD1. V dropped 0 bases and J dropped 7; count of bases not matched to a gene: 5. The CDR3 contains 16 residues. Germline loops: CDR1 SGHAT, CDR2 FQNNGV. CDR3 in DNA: TGTGCCAGCAGCTTAGAAACAGGGGGTTTCAATTCACCCCTCCACTTT. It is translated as CASSLETGGFNSPLHF.

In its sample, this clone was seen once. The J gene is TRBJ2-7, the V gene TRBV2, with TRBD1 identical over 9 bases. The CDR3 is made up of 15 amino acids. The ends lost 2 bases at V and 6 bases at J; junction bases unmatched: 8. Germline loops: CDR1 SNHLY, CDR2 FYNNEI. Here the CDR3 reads CASSEPGQGVAEQYF. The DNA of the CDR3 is TGTGCCAGCAGTGAACCGGGACAGGGCGTAGCCGAGCAGTACTTC.

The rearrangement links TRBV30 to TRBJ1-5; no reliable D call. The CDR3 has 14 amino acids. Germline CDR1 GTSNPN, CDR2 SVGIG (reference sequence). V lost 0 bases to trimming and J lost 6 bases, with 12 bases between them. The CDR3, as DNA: TGTGCCTGGAGTGTATACCCCGGCGGTCAGCCCCAGCATTTT. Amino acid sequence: CAWSVYPGGQPQHF.

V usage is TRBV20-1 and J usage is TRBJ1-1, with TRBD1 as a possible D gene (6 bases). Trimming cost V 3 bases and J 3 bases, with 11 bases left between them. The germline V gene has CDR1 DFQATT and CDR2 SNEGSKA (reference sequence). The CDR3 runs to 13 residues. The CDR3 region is CSASGGGYTEAFF. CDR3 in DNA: TGCAGTGCTAGTGGGGGGGGCTACACTGAAGCTTTCTTT.

CDR3 coding DNA: TGCGCCAGCAGTGATCATCGACAGGGAATCTCTGGAAACACCATATATTTT. Translating gives CASSDHRQGISGNTIYF. The V call is TRBV10-1, the J call TRBJ1-3; 7 bases fit TRBD1. The CDR3 has 17 residues. CDR1 WNHNN and CDR2 SYGVQD come from the germline V gene (reference sequence). J gave up 0 bases and V 3 bases, and 8 bases lay outside the gene matches.

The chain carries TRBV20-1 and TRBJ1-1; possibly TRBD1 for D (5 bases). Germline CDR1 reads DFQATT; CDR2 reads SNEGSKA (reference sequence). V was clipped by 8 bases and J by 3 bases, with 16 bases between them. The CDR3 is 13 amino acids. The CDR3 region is CSPSGGVDTEAFF. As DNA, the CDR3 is TGCAGTCCAAGTGGGGGGGTGGACACTGAAGCTTTCTTT.

The CDR3 sequence: CSASLPGTDTQYF. CDR3 nucleotides: TGCAGTGCTAGTCTCCCGGGCACAGATACGCAGTATTTT. The V call is TRBV20-1, the J call TRBJ2-3, with D unclear. This CDR3 has 13 amino acids. V was pared by 3 bases and J by 1 base, with 8 bases between. CDR1 is DFQATT and CDR2 is SNEGSKA in the germline V gene (reference sequence).

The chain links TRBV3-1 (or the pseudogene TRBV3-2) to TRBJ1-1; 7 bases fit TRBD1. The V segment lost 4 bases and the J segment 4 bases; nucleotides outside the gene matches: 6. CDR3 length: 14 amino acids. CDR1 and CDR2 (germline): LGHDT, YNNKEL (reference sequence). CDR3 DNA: TGTGCCAGCAGCCTGGGACAGAGGGCCACTGAAGCTTTCTTT. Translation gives CASSLGQRATEAFF.

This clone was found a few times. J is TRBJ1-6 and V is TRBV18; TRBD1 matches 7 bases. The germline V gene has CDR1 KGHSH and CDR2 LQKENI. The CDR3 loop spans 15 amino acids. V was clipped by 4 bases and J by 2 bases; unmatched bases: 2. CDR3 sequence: CASSLGTAYNSPLHF. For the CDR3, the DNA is TGTGCCAGCTCACTTGGGACAGCCTATAATTCACCCCTCCACTTT.

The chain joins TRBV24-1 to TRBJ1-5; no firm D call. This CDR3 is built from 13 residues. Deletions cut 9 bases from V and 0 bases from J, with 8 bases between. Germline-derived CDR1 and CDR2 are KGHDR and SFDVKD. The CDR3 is CATQQYSNQPQHF. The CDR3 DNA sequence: TGTGCCACCCAACAGTATAGCAATCAGCCCCAGCATTTT.

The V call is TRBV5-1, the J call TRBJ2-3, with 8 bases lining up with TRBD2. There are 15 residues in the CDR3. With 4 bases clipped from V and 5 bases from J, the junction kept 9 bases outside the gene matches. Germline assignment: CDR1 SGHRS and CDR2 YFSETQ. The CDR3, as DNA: TGCGCCAGCAGCCTCGGGGGGGCCTGGGGAGATACGCAGTATTTT. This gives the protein CASSLGGAWGDTQYF.

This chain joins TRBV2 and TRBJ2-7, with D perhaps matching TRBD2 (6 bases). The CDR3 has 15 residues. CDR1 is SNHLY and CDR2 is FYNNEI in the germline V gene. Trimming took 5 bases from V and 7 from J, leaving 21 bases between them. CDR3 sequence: CASSSQGLYPWEQYF. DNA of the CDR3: TGTGCCAGCAGTTCCCAGGGACTCTATCCGTGGGAGCAGTACTTC.

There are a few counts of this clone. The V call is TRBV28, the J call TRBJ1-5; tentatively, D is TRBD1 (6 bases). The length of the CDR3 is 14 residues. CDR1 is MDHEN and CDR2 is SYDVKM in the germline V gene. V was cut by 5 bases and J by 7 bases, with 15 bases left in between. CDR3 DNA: TGTGCCAGCAGTGCCACAGGGAGTGGCCAGCCCCAGCATTTT. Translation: CASSATGSGQPQHF.

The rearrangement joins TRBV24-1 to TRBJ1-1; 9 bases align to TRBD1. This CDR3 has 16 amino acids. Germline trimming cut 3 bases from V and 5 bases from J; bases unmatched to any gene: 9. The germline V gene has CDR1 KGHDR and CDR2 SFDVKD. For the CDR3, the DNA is TGTGCCACCAGTGATCCCCGGACAGGGGCAGGGACTGAAGCTTTCTTT. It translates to CATSDPRTGAGTEAFF.

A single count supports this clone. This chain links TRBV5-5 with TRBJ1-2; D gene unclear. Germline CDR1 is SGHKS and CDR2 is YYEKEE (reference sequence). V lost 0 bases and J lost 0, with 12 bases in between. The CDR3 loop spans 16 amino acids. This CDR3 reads CASSLVAGEANYGYTF. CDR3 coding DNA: TGTGCCAGCAGCTTGGTGGCAGGCGAAGCTAACTATGGCTACACCTTC.

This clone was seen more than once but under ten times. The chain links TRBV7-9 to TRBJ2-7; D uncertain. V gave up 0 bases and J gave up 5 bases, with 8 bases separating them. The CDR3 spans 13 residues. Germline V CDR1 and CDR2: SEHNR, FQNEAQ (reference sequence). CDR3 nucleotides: TGTGCCAGCAGCTTAGCGTCCCTTGACGAGCAGTACTTC. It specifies CASSLASLDEQYF.

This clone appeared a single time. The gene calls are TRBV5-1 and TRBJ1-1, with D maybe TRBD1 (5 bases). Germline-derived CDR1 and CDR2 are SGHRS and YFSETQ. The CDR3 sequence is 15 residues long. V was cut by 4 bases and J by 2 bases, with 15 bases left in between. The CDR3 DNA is TGCGCCAGCAGCCCCGGCGGGGGGATCAACACTGAAGCTTTCTTT. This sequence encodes CASSPGGGINTEAFF.

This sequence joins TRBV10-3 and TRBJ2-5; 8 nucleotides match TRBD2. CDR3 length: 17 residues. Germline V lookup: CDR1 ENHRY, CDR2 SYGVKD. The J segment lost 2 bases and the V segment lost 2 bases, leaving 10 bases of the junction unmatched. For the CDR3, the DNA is TGTGCCATCAGTGAGCGGGGGGGCATGAACAAGCAAGAGACCCAGTACTTC. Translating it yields CAISERGGMNKQETQYF.

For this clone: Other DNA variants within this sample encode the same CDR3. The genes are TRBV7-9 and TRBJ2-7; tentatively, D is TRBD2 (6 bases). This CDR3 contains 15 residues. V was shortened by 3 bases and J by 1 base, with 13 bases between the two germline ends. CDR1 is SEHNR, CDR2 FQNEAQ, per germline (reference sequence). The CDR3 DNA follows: TGTGCCAGCAGCTTTCCGGGGGTCAGGTCCTACGAGCAGTACTTC. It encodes CASSFPGVRSYEQYF. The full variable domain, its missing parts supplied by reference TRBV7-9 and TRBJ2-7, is DTGVSQNPRHKITKRGQNVTFRCDPISEHNRLYWYRQTLGQGPEFLTYFQNEAQLEKSRLLSDRFSAERPKGSFSTLEIQRTEQGDSAMYLCASSFPGVRSYEQYFGPGTRLTVT.

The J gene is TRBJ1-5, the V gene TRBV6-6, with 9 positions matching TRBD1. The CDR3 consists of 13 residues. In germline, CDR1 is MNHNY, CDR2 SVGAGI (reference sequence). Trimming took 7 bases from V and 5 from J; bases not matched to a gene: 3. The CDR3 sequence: CASTRQGDQPQHF. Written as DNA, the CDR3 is TGTGCCAGCACCCGACAGGGGGATCAGCCCCAGCATTTT.